This entry lists 12 T cell receptor beta chains sequenced from one sample in a study of T cell repertoires in cytomegalovirus infection. TCRdb re-derived calls from the reads in MiXCR, one entry per CDR3 protein. There are some 400,000 distinct CDR3 sequences in the sample; about 33% occur only once, and about 13% lies in the top ten. The specimen sequenced was PBMCs. These receptors were collected from a human donor in good health (CMV status not recorded). Some clones in this sample may be carry-over from other donors' samples.

Details on this clonotype: With a much larger clone just one base away, this may be a read error. The chain is built from TRBV12-3 or TRBV12-4 and TRBJ2-5; the match to TRBD2 covers 11 bases. The V gene end was trimmed by 5 bases and the J gene end by 5 bases; junction bases not matched to a gene: 10. The CDR3 loop spans 16 amino acids. The CDR3 bases are TGTGCCAGCAGTACCCCGACTAGCGGGGAACCGGAGACCCAGTACTTC. Protein: CASSTPTSGEPETQYF.

There are many counts of this clonotype. CDR3 DNA: TGTGCCAGCAGCTTTTCCACCCCCCGGACAGGGGTCCCTAACGAGCAGTACTTC. Protein product: CASSFSTPRTGVPNEQYF. The chain carries TRBV11-2 and TRBJ2-7; 9 bases agree with TRBD1. CDR3 length: 18 residues. Trimming removed 3 bases from V and 5 bases from J; junction bases left unmatched: 17. Germline values: CDR1 SGHAT, CDR2 FQNNGV.

Comments on this clonotype: As the CDR3 is not closed by the conserved phenylalanine or tryptophan, this likely results from a read error. The chain couples TRBV6-1 to TRBJ2-3; D is unresolved. CDR1 is MNHNS, CDR2 SASEGT, per germline. The CDR3 extends over 13 amino acids. V was cut by 4 bases and J by 3 bases, with 8 bases left in between. The CDR3 DNA reads TGTGCCAGCAGTGCCGGACGGACAGATACGCAGTATTTG. Translation: CASSAGRTDTQYL.

This clonotype was seen a handful of times. The chain carries TRBV6-5 and TRBJ1-2; 9 bases are shared with TRBD1. CDR1 is MNHEY and CDR2 is SVGAGI in the germline V gene. CDR3 size: 17 residues. Germline trimming cut 2 bases from V and 7 bases from J; bases unmatched to any gene: 14. The CDR3, as DNA: TGTGCCAGCAGTTACGGGGGACAGGGATATTTTTCGGCTGGCTACACCTTC. Residues: CASSYGGQGYFSAGYTF.

This clonotype was counted only a few times. This chain joins TRBV7-9 and TRBJ2-7; D call uncertain. The germline gives CDR1 SEHNR, CDR2 FQNEAQ (reference sequence). The V end lost 7 bases, the J end lost 0 bases, and 13 bases lay between the germline ends. There are 14 residues in the CDR3. CDR3 loop: CASTKDTASYEQYF. The CDR3 DNA reads as TGTGCCAGCACCAAAGACACCGCCTCCTACGAGCAGTACTTC.

This clonotype was recorded many times. The chain carries TRBV6-4 and TRBJ2-3; maybe TRBD2 (5 bases). The CDR3 is 13 amino acids. V was shortened by 4 bases and J by 4 bases, with 9 bases between the two germline ends. Germline CDR1 and CDR2: MRHNA and SNTAGT. The CDR3 spells CASSVGESDTQYF. CDR3 DNA sequence: TGTGCCAGCAGTGTCGGGGAATCAGATACGCAGTATTTT.

This clonotype was counted a few times. The chain employs TRBV5-4 and TRBJ2-5, with a tentative D call TRBD1 (6 bases). Germline V CDR1 and CDR2: SGHNT, YYREEE (reference sequence). The ends were cut back, 4 bases at V and 5 bases at J, with 15 bases in the middle. CDR3 length: 14 amino acids. This chain's CDR3 is CASSEGQPGETQYF. CDR3 nucleotides: TGTGCCAGCAGCGAAGGACAGCCCGGGGAGACCCAGTACTTC.

The chain combines TRBV7-2 with TRBJ2-5; D is uncertain. This CDR3 comprises 14 residues. V was shortened by 1 base and J by 8 bases, with 14 bases between the two germline ends. Germline V CDR1 and CDR2: SGHTA, FQGNSA. The CDR3 is CASSLDPSQYTQYF. DNA for the CDR3: TGTGCCAGCAGCTTAGATCCATCCCAATATACCCAGTACTTC. The whole variable domain, filled in from reference TRBV7-2 and TRBJ2-5, reads GAGVSQSPSNKVTEKGKDVELRCDPISGHTALYWYRQSLGQGLEFLIYFQGNSAPDKSGLPSDRFSAERTGGSVSTLTIQRTQQEDSAVYLCASSLDPSQYTQYFGPGTRLLVL.

The chain uses TRBV2 and TRBJ2-7; no firm D call. V was trimmed by 6 bases and J by 3 bases, leaving 9 bases between them. Germline V gene sequence: CDR1 SNHLY, CDR2 FYNNEI. The CDR3 consists of 12 residues. Here the CDR3 DNA reads TGTGCCAGCAGAACCGACCACTACGAGCAGTACTTC. Amino acids: CASRTDHYEQYF.

This clonotype came up many times. V usage is TRBV7-2 and J usage is TRBJ1-1; the D is unclear. The CDR3 contains 13 residues. With 2 bases removed from V and 1 base from J, the gap between germline ends came to 5 bases. Germline V CDR1 and CDR2: SGHTA, FQGNSA. In nucleotides, the CDR3 is TGTGCCAGCAGCTTAAATTGGAACACTGAAGCTTTCTTT. It translates to CASSLNWNTEAFF.

As regards this clonotype: Given a much more abundant clone one base away, this may be a read error. The chain employs TRBV7-2 and TRBJ2-5; D possibly uses TRBD1 or TRBD2 (6 bases each). Looked up from germline, CDR1 is SGHTA and CDR2 is FQGNSA. CDR3 size: 15 residues. The CDR3 here is CDSSLVRGPRETQYF. DNA of the CDR3: TGTGACAGCAGCTTAGTCCGGGGGCCGAGAGAGACCCAGTACTTC.

This clonotype was seen a few times. The V call is TRBV20-1, the J call TRBJ2-5; D ambiguous. Trimming removed 6 bases at V and 5 bases at J, with 16 bases between. The germline gives CDR1 DFQATT, CDR2 SNEGSKA (reference sequence). The CDR3 has 13 amino acids. For the CDR3, the DNA is TGCAGTGCCCCATTCGGGTCGGGTGAGACCCAGTACTTC. As protein: CSAPFGSGETQYF.